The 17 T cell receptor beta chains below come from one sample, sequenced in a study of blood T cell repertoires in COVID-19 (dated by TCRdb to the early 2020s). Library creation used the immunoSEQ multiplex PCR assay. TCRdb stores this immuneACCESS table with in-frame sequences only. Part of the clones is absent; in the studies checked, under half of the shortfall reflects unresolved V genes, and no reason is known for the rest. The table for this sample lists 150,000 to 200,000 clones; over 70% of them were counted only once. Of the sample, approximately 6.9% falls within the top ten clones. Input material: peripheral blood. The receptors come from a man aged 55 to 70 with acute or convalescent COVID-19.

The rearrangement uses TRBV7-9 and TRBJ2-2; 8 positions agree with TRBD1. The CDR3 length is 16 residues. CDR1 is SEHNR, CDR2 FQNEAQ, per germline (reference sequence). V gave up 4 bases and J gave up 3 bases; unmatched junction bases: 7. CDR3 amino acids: CASSSRQGLDTGELFF. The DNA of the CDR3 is TGTGCCAGCAGCTCGCGACAGGGGTTGGACACCGGGGAGCTGTTTTTT.

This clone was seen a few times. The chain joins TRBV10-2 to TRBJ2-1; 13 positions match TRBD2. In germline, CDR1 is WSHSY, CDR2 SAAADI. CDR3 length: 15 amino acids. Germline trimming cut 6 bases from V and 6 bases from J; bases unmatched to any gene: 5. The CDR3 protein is CASRDGTSGANEQFF. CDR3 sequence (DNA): TGCGCCAGCAGAGACGGGACTAGCGGGGCCAATGAGCAGTTCTTC.

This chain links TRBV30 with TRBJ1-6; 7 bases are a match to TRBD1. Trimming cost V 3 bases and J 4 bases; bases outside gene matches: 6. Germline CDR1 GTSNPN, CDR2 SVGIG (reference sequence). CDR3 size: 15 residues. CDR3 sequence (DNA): TGTGCCTGGAGGGCGACAGGGACTTATAATTCACCCCTCCACTTT. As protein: CAWRATGTYNSPLHF.

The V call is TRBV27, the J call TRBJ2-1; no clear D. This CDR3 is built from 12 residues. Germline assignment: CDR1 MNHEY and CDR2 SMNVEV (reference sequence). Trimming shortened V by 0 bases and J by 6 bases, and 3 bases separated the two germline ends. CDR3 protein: CASSLSLNEQFF. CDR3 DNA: TGTGCCAGCAGTTTATCTCTCAATGAGCAGTTCTTC.

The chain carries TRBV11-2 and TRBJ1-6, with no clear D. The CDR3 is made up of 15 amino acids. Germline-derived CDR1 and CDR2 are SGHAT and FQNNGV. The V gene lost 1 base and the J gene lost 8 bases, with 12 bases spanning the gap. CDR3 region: CASSLAGEGHSPLHF. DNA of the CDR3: TGTGCCAGCAGCTTAGCTGGAGAGGGCCATTCACCCCTCCACTTT. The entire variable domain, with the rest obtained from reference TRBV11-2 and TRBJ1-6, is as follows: EAGVAQSPRYKIIEKRQSVAFWCNPISGHATLYWYQQILGQGPKLLIQFQNNGVVDDSQLPKDRFSAERLKGVDSTLKIQPAKLEDSAVYLCASSLAGEGHSPLHFGNGTRLTVT.

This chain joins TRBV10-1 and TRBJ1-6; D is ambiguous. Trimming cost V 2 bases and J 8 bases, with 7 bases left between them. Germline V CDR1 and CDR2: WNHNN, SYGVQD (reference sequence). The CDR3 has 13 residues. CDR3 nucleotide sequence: TGCGCCAGCAGTGAGGGTACGGATTCACCCCTCCACTTT. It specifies CASSEGTDSPLHF.

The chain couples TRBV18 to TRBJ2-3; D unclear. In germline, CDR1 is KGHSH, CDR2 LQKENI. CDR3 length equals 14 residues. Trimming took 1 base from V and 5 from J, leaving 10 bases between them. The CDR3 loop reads CASSPRTYEDTQYF. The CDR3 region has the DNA TGTGCCAGCTCACCACGAACATATGAAGATACGCAGTATTTT.

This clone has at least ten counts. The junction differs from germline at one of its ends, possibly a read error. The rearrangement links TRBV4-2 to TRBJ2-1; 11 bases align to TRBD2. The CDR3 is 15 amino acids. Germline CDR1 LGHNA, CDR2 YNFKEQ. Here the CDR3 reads CASSHLRLAGRRAVF. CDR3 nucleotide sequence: TGTGCCAGCAGCCACCTCCGACTAGCGGGGCGTCGCGCGGTCTTC.

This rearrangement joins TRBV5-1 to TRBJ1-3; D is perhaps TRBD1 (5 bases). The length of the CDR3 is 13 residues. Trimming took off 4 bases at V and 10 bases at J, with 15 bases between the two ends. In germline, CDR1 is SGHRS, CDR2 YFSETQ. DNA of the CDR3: TGCGCCAGCAGCCCGGGAGAGGGGAAAACCATATATTTT. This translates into CASSPGEGKTIYF.

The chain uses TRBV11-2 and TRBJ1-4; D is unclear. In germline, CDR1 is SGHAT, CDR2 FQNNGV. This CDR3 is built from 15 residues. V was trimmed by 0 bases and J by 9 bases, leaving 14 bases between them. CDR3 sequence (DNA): TGTGCCAGCAGCTTAGATGGAGGCGGGGATCAAAAACTGTTTTTT. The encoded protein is CASSLDGGGDQKLFF.

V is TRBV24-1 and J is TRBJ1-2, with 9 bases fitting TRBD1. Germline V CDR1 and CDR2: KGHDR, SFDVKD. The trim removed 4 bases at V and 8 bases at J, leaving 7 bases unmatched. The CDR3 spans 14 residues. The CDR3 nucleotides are TGTGCCACCAGTGACGCCGGGACAGGGTCGGGCTACACCTTC. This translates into CATSDAGTGSGYTF.

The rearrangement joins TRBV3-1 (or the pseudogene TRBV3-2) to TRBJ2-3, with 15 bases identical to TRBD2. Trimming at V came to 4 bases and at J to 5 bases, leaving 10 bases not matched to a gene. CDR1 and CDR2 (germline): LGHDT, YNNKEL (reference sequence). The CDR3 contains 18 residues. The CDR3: CASSPGDGLAGGQDTQYF. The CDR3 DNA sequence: TGTGCCAGCAGCCCAGGAGATGGACTAGCGGGAGGGCAAGATACGCAGTATTTT.

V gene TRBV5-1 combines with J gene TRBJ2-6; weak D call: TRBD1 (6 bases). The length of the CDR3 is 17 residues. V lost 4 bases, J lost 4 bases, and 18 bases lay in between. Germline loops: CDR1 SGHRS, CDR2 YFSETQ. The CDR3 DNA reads TGCGCCAGCAGCACAAAACCGACAGGTTCCGGGGCCAACGTCCTGACTTTC. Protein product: CASSTKPTGSGANVLTF.

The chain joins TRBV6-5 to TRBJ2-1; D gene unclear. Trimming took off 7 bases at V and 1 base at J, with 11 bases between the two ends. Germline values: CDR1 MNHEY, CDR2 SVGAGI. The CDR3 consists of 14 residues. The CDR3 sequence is CASISLSSYNEQFF. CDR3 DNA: TGTGCCAGCATATCTCTCTCGTCCTACAATGAGCAGTTCTTC.

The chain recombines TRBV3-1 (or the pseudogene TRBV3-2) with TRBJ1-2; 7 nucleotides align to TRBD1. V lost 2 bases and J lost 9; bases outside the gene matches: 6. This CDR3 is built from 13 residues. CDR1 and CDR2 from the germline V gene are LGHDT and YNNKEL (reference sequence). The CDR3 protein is CASSQYRGVSYTF. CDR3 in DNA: TGTGCCAGCAGCCAATACAGGGGAGTAAGCTACACCTTC.

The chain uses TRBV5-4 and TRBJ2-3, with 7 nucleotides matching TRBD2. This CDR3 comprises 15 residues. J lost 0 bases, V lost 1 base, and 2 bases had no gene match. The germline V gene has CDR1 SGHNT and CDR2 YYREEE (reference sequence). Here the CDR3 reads CASSLQRGSTDTQYF. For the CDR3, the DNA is TGTGCCAGCAGCTTGCAGCGGGGAAGCACAGATACGCAGTATTTT. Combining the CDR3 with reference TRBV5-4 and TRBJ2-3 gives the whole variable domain ETGVTQSPTHLIKTRGQQVTLRCSSQSGHNTVSWYQQALGQGPQFIFQYYREEENGRGNFPPRFSGLQFPNYSSELNVNALELDDSALYLCASSLQRGSTDTQYFGPGTRLTVL.

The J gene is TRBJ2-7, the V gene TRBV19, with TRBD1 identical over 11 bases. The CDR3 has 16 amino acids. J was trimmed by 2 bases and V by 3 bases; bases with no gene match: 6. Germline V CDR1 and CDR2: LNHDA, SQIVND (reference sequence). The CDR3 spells CASSMRWGQGAYEQYF. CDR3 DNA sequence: TGTGCCAGTAGTATGCGTTGGGGACAGGGGGCCTACGAGCAGTACTTC.